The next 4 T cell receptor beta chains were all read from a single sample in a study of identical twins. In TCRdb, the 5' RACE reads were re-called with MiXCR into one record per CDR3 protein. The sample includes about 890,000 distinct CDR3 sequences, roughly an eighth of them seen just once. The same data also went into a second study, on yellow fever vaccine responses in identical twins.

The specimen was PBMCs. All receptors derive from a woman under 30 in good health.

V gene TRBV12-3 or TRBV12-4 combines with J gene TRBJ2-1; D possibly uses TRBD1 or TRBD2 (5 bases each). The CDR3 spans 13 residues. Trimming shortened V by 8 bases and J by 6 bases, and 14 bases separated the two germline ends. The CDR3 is CASGTSRFNEQFF. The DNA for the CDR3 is TGTGCCAGCGGGACGTCTAGGTTCAATGAGCAGTTCTTC.

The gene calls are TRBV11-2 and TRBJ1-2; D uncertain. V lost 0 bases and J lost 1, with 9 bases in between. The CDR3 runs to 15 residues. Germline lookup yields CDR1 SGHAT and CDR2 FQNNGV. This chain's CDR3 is CASSLEGSFNYGYTF. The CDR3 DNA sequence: TGTGCCAGCAGCTTAGAAGGCAGCTTTAACTATGGCTACACCTTC.

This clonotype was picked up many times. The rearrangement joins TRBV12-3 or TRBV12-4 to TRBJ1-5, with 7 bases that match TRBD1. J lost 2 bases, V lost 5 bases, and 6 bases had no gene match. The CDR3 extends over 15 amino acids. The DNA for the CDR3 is TGTGCCAGCAGTCGGACAGGAGGAGGCAATCAGCCCCAGCATTTT. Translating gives CASSRTGGGNQPQHF.

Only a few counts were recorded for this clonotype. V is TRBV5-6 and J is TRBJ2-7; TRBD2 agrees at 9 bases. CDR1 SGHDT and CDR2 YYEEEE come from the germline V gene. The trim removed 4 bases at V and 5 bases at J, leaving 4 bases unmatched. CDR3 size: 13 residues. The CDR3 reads CASSDGTSNEQYF. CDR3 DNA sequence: TGTGCCAGCAGCGACGGGACTAGCAACGAGCAGTACTTC.